A single sample gave rise to the 30 T cell receptor beta chains below, sequenced in a study of blood T cell repertoires in COVID-19. Assay: immunoSEQ multiplex PCR; the TCRdb copy retains only in-frame clones and omits some. Counted here are about 83,000 clones, about 88% occurring once; the ten biggest clones make up approximately 8%. Sequenced material: peripheral blood. These receptors originate from a man older than 75 with active or convalescent COVID-19.

The chain links TRBV5-1 to TRBJ1-1, with TRBD1 matching over 7 bases. This CDR3 spans 14 amino acids. The V and J ends lost 1 base and 4 bases, in that order; junction bases with no gene match: 4. Germline V gene data show CDR1 as SGHRS and CDR2 as YFSETQ. The CDR3 DNA follows: TGCGCCAGCAGCTTGCGTTCAGGGGGCACTGAAGCTTTCTTT. Translation: CASSLRSGGTEAFF. The whole variable domain, remainder taken from reference TRBV5-1 and TRBJ1-1, is KAGVTQTPRYLIKTRGQQVTLSCSPISGHRSVSWYQQTPGQGLQFLFEYFSETQRNKGNFPGRFSGRQFSNSRSEMNVSTLELGDSALYLCASSLRSGGTEAFFGQGTRLTVV.

The chain is built from TRBV6-5 and TRBJ1-1; possibly TRBD1 for D (6 bases). V lost 6 bases and J lost 10, with 15 bases in between. This CDR3 contains 12 residues. In germline, CDR1 is MNHEY, CDR2 SVGAGI. The DNA of the CDR3 is TGTGCCAGCAGGTCTGTGGAAGGGGGAGCTTTCTTT. Protein: CASRSVEGGAFF.

Only one count was recorded for this clone. The genes are TRBV5-1 and TRBJ2-2, with D tentatively TRBD2 (5 bases). V lost 6 bases and J lost 1, with 16 bases in between. Germline V CDR1 and CDR2: SGHRS, YFSETQ. The CDR3 covers 16 residues. CDR3 DNA sequence: TGCGCCAGCAAAAGTACGGCAGGAGGGAACACCGGGGAGCTGTTTTTT. Translated, it gives CASKSTAGGNTGELFF.

The J gene is TRBJ1-1, the V gene TRBV5-1; perhaps TRBD1 as D (5 bases). Trimming cost V 3 bases and J 4 bases, with 16 bases left between them. The CDR3 is 15 amino acids. Germline-derived CDR1 and CDR2 are SGHRS and YFSETQ. This CDR3 is CASSSLGGRRTEAFF. CDR3 nucleotides: TGCGCCAGCAGCTCTCTGGGGGGACGTCGCACTGAAGCTTTCTTT.

This chain uses TRBV5-6 with TRBJ2-7, with 8 bases fitting TRBD1. This CDR3 comprises 16 residues. The J segment lost 1 base and the V segment lost 0 bases, leaving 6 bases of the junction unmatched. Germline lookup yields CDR1 SGHDT and CDR2 YYEEEE. The chain's CDR3 is CASSLGPDRVSYEQYV. DNA for the CDR3: TGTGCCAGCAGCTTGGGGCCGGACAGGGTTTCCTACGAGCAGTACGTC.

The V call is TRBV3-1 (or the pseudogene TRBV3-2), the J call TRBJ1-5, with D perhaps TRBD1 (6 bases). V lost 1 base and J 6 bases, leaving 13 bases between the germline ends. This CDR3 is built from 15 residues. Germline values: CDR1 LGHDT, CDR2 YNNKEL (reference sequence). CDR3 loop: CASSQGSGGRQPQHF. In DNA form, the CDR3 reads TGTGCCAGCAGCCAAGGGTCGGGGGGCCGTCAGCCCCAGCATTTT.

CDR3 residues: CASSLARTGLNTEAFF. DNA of the CDR3: TGCGCCAGCAGCTTGGCCCGCACAGGGTTGAACACTGAAGCTTTCTTT. V is TRBV5-1 and J is TRBJ1-1; D perhaps matches TRBD1 (6 bases). CDR1 and CDR2 (germline): SGHRS, YFSETQ. Deletions cut 0 bases from V and 0 bases from J, with 12 bases between. CDR3 length: 16 amino acids.

This sequence joins TRBV5-1 and TRBJ2-6; no reliable D call. Germline V gives CDR1 SGHRS, CDR2 YFSETQ. Trimming stripped 4 bases from V and 0 bases from J, with 14 bases between. The CDR3 contains 17 residues. In nucleotides, the CDR3 is TGCGCCAGCAGCCCCCAGAAAAGGAGCTCTGGGGCCAACGTCCTGACTTTC. It encodes CASSPQKRSSGANVLTF. Full variable domain (missing parts from reference TRBV5-1 and TRBJ2-6): KAGVTQTPRYLIKTRGQQVTLSCSPISGHRSVSWYQQTPGQGLQFLFEYFSETQRNKGNFPGRFSGRQFSNSRSEMNVSTLELGDSALYLCASSPQKRSSGANVLTFGAGSRLTVL.

This clone was observed a single time. The chain has TRBV6-5 and TRBJ1-5; D is ambiguous. The V gene lost 4 bases and the J gene lost 4 bases, with 11 bases spanning the gap. The CDR3 length is 14 residues. Germline lookup yields CDR1 MNHEY and CDR2 SVGAGI. The CDR3, as DNA: TGTGCCAGCAGTTTCGCAGATCGAAATCAGCCCCAGCATTTT. Amino acids: CASSFADRNQPQHF.

The chain employs TRBV25-1 and TRBJ1-6; 7 bases agree with TRBD1. The CDR3 has 15 residues. Germline lookup yields CDR1 MGHDK and CDR2 SYGVNS. With V trimmed by 2 bases and J by 3 bases, 1 base remained unmatched. The CDR3 reads CASSEGTVYNSPLHF. CDR3 sequence (DNA): TGTGCCAGCAGTGAAGGGACAGTCTATAATTCACCCCTCCACTTT.

The chain joins TRBV6-5 to TRBJ2-7; D perhaps matches TRBD1 (6 bases). Germline CDR1 and CDR2: MNHEY and SVGAGI. Trimming took 6 bases from V and 1 from J, leaving 10 bases between them. The CDR3 totals 13 residues. The DNA of the CDR3 is TGTGCCAGCAGAAAACAGGGTTCCTACGAGCAGTACGTC. Encoded protein: CASRKQGSYEQYV.

The chain employs TRBV5-6 and TRBJ1-4; D unclear. Germline loops: CDR1 SGHDT, CDR2 YYEEEE. V lost 0 bases, J lost 4 bases, and 7 bases lay in between. The CDR3 contains 14 residues. The CDR3 DNA is TGTGCCAGCAGCTTGGGACTGGTTAATGAAAAACTGTTTTTT. This gives the protein CASSLGLVNEKLFF.

The table lists this clone with a count of one. The chain carries TRBV9 and TRBJ2-5; 11 bases match TRBD2. CDR3 length equals 15 residues. V lost 1 base to trimming and J lost 5 bases; unmatched junction nucleotides: 4. CDR1 and CDR2 from the germline V gene are SGDLS and YYNGEE. DNA for the CDR3: TGTGCCAGCAGCGTAAATAGCGGGGGGGCCGAGACCCAGTACTTC. It translates to CASSVNSGGAETQYF.

The CDR3 nucleotides read TGTGCCAGCAGTTCTGGGACTAGCGGGTACAATGAGCAGTTCTTC. Its protein product is CASSSGTSGYNEQFF. The chain has TRBV6-6 and TRBJ2-1; TRBD2 matches at 12 bases. There are 15 residues in the CDR3. Germline CDR1 and CDR2: MNHNY and SVGAGI (reference sequence). With 4 bases clipped from V and 4 bases from J, the junction kept 2 bases outside the gene matches.

This sequence joins TRBV6-6 and TRBJ1-1; 9 bases are a match to TRBD1. Germline V gives CDR1 MNHNY, CDR2 SVGAGI (reference sequence). The CDR3 contains 16 residues. Trimming took 5 bases from V and 4 from J; bases not matched to a gene: 11. The CDR3 sequence is CASSKTPGQGTTEAFF. The CDR3 DNA reads TGTGCCAGCAGTAAGACCCCGGGACAGGGAACCACTGAAGCTTTCTTT.

This chain joins TRBV6-1 and TRBJ1-2; no clear D. There are 16 residues in the CDR3. The V gene's germline CDR1 is MNHNS and CDR2 SASEGT. With 0 bases removed from V and 8 bases from J, the gap between germline ends came to 19 bases. CDR3 sequence: CASSEAGGRPTLGYTF. The CDR3 nucleotides are TGTGCCAGCAGTGAAGCCGGAGGCAGGCCGACATTAGGCTACACCTTC.

This chain joins TRBV10-1 and TRBJ2-7, with D perhaps TRBD1 (7 bases). Germline V CDR1 and CDR2: WNHNN, SYGVQD (reference sequence). Trimming shortened V by 9 bases and J by 4 bases, and 22 bases separated the two germline ends. CDR3 length equals 15 residues. For the CDR3, the DNA is TGCGCCAGGGGGGGAACACGGGACAGCTATTACGAGCAGTACGTC. Protein product: CARGGTRDSYYEQYV.

This sequence joins TRBV19 and TRBJ1-1; D is perhaps TRBD1 (6 bases). This CDR3 comprises 14 residues. CDR1 is LNHDA, CDR2 SQIVND, per germline (reference sequence). Trimming took 4 bases from V and 6 from J, leaving 15 bases between them. The CDR3: CASSKWQGLAEAFF. The DNA for the CDR3 is TGTGCCAGTAGTAAGTGGCAGGGGTTGGCTGAAGCTTTCTTT. The variable domain in full, completed from reference TRBV19 and TRBJ1-1, reads DGGITQSPKYLFRKEGQNVTLSCEQNLNHDAMYWYRQDPGQGLRLIYYSQIVNDFQKGDIAEGYSVSREKKESFPLTVTSAQKNPTAFYLCASSKWQGLAEAFFGQGTRLTVV.

The chain has TRBV6-1 and TRBJ2-3, with D tentatively TRBD1 (5 bases). The V gene lost 1 base and the J gene lost 6 bases, with 11 bases spanning the gap. This CDR3 region has 14 residues. The germline CDR1 and CDR2 sequences are MNHNS and SASEGT. In DNA form, the CDR3 reads TGTGCCAGCAGTGAAGGACAGCCCCCCGATACGCAGTATTTT. Translation: CASSEGQPPDTQYF.

The chain couples TRBV4-2 to TRBJ1-1, with D perhaps matching TRBD1 (5 bases). The CDR3 has 15 residues. With 1 base removed from V and 7 bases from J, the gap between germline ends came to 16 bases. Germline lookup yields CDR1 LGHNA and CDR2 YNFKEQ. The DNA of the CDR3 is TGTGCCAGCAGCCAAGCGGGGGGGAATGTGGGTGAAGCTTTCTTT. Translated: CASSQAGGNVGEAFF.

J is TRBJ2-1 and V is TRBV6-5, with a weak D call TRBD2 (5 bases). Trimming pared 5 bases from V and 8 bases from J, leaving 19 bases between. The length of the CDR3 is 15 residues. Germline-derived CDR1 and CDR2 are MNHEY and SVGAGI. CDR3 DNA sequence: TGTGCCAGCAGTAATGGAGGACTTTTTCGCCATGAGCAGTTCTTC. Protein: CASSNGGLFRHEQFF.

The V and J genes are TRBV5-1 and TRBJ1-1; TRBD1 might be the D (5 bases). CDR3 length equals 15 residues. With 4 bases removed from V and 1 base from J, the gap between germline ends came to 14 bases. CDR1 SGHRS and CDR2 YFSETQ come from the germline V gene. Here the CDR3 DNA reads TGCGCCAGCAGCCCCCGAGACAGCCAGAACACTGAAGCTTTCTTT. It yields the protein CASSPRDSQNTEAFF. Based on the CDR3 plus reference TRBV5-1 and TRBJ1-1, the full variable domain is KAGVTQTPRYLIKTRGQQVTLSCSPISGHRSVSWYQQTPGQGLQFLFEYFSETQRNKGNFPGRFSGRQFSNSRSEMNVSTLELGDSALYLCASSPRDSQNTEAFFGQGTRLTVV.

The chain links TRBV10-3 to TRBJ2-2; possible D gene TRBD2, 5 bases. Germline V gives CDR1 ENHRY, CDR2 SYGVKD. The CDR3 totals 14 residues. V was pared by 2 bases and J by 2 bases, with 6 bases between. DNA of the CDR3: TGTGCCATCAGTGAGACGGGAAACACCGGGGAGCTGTTTTTT. This translates into CAISETGNTGELFF.

The rearrangement joins TRBV10-2 to TRBJ1-2; D might be TRBD1 (5 bases). This CDR3 is built from 13 residues. Trimming took 5 bases from V and 8 from J, leaving 15 bases between them. CDR1 and CDR2 from the germline V gene are WSHSY and SAAADI. CDR3 DNA: TGCGCCAGCAGTATGACAGAGCAGAGCGGCTACACCTTC. This sequence encodes CASSMTEQSGYTF.

The V and J genes are TRBV19 and TRBJ2-2; D may be TRBD2 (5 bases). Germline V gene data show CDR1 as LNHDA and CDR2 as SQIVND (reference sequence). The length of the CDR3 is 15 residues. V lost 3 bases and J 1 base, leaving 9 bases between the germline ends. The CDR3 nucleotides are TGTGCCAGTAGTATCAGTCGGGAGAACACCGGGGAGCTGTTTTTT. Encoded protein: CASSISRENTGELFF.

This chain uses TRBV11-3 with TRBJ2-7, with 7 bases identical to TRBD1. CDR3 length: 13 residues. Trimming took 2 bases from V and 2 from J; bases not matched to a gene: 0. Looked up from germline, CDR1 is SGHNT and CDR2 is YENEEA. The CDR3 DNA follows: TGTGCCAGCAGCTTAAGGGGGCCCTACGAGCAGTACGTC. It specifies CASSLRGPYEQYV.

The CDR3 protein is CASSQAWGQGRETQYF. CDR3 in DNA: TGTGCCAGCAGCCAGGCTTGGGGACAGGGTCGAGAGACCCAGTACTTC. This sequence joins TRBV14 and TRBJ2-5, with TRBD1 identical over 9 bases. CDR1 SGHDN and CDR2 FVKESK come from the germline V gene. This CDR3 region has 16 residues. With V trimmed by 3 bases and J by 4 bases, 9 bases remained unmatched.

This rearrangement joins TRBV5-4 to TRBJ2-7; unclear D gene. Germline CDR1 is SGHNT and CDR2 is YYREEE (reference sequence). The CDR3 has 13 residues. The V end was cut by 0 bases, the J end by 3 bases, with 7 bases between. The CDR3 DNA sequence: TGTGCCAGCAGCTTGGCCCTCGGCTACGAGCAGTACGTC. Translation: CASSLALGYEQYV.

The CDR3 here is CASSLHSNNEQFF. The CDR3 coding sequence is TGTGCCAGCAGCCTGCACAGTAACAATGAGCAGTTCTTC. J is TRBJ2-1 and V is TRBV5-4; no definite D call. CDR3 length: 13 amino acids. V lost 4 bases to trimming and J lost 5 bases, with 10 bases between them. In germline, CDR1 is SGHNT, CDR2 YYREEE (reference sequence).

V and J are TRBV5-1 and TRBJ1-2; D is perhaps TRBD1 (6 bases). V was shortened by 4 bases and J by 1 base, with 14 bases between the two germline ends. CDR3 length: 15 residues. Germline CDR1 is SGHRS and CDR2 is YFSETQ. CDR3 loop: CASSPQGQLNYGYTF. CDR3 nucleotides: TGCGCCAGCAGCCCCCAAGGACAGCTTAACTATGGCTACACCTTC.